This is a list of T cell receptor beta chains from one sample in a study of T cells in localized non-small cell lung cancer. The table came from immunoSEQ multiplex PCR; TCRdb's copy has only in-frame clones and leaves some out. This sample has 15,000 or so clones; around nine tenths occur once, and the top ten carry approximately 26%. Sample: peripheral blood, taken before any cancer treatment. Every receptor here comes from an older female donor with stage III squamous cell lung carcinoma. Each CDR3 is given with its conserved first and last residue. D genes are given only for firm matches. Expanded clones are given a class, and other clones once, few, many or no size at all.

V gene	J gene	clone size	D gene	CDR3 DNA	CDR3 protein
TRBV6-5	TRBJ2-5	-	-	TGTGCCAGCATCTCCCGGATCCAAGAGACCCAGTACTTC	CASISRIQETQYF
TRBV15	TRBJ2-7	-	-	TGTGCCACCAGGGAAAGGGCCAGCTCCTACGAGCAGTACTTC	CATRERASSYEQYF
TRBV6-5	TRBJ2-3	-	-	TGTGCCAGCAGTGACGGGCAAAGCACAGATACGCAGTATTTT	CASSDGQSTDTQYF
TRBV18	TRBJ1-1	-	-	TGTGCCAGCCGTTACGGAATGAACACTGAAGCTTTCTTT	CASRYGMNTEAFF
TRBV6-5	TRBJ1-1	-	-	TGTGCCAGCAGCCTGACAAGGAGCACTGAAGCTTTCTTT	CASSLTRSTEAFF
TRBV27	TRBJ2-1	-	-	TGTGCCAGCAGTTTAATGGCGCAAGGGCACAATGAGCAGTTCTTC	CASSLMAQGHNEQFF
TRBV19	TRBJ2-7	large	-	TGTGCCACTCGCCGAGACGAGGACTACGAGCAGTACTTC	CATRRDEDYEQYF
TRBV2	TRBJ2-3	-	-	TGTGCCAGCAGTGGGCAGGTTAGCACAGATACGCAGTATTTT	CASSGQVSTDTQYF
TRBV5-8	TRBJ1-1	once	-	TGTGCCAGCAGCACCCCAGGGAACGGGTGGGACACTGAAGCTTTCTTT	CASSTPGNGWDTEAFF
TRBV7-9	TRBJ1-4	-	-	TGTGCCAGCAGCTTATTCGAAAGTGAAAAACTGTTTTTT	CASSLFESEKLFF
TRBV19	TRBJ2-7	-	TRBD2	TGTGCCAGTAGTGGACTAGCGGGCGATTACGAGCAGTACTTC	CASSGLAGDYEQYF
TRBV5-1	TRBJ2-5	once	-	TGCGCCAGCAGCTTCCAGGGAGAGGAGACCCAGTACTTC	CASSFQGEETQYF
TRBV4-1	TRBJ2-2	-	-	TGCGCCAGCAGCCAAGCGGGAGGGGAGCTGTTTTTT	CASSQAGGELFF
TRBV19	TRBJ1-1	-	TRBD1	TGTGCCAGTAGTACCACAGGGGGCTGGACTGAAGCTTTCTTT	CASSTTGGWTEAFF
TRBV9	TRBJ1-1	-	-	TGTGCCAGCAGCGTATTATCTGATAACACTGAAGCTTTCTTT	CASSVLSDNTEAFF
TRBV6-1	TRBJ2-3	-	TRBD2	TGTGCCAGCAGTGAAGCGACTAGCGGTAATACGCAGTATTTT	CASSEATSGNTQYF
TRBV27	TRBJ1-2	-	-	TGTGCCAGCAGTCTTGCAGGGGACGCACGAAGTAATGGCTACACCTTC	CASSLAGDARSNGYTF
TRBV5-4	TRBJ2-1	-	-	TGTGCCAGCAGCTTGAGTAGTGGTCTTGAGCAGTTCTTC	CASSLSSGLEQFF
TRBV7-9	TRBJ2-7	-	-	TGTGCCAGCAGCTACAGGGGGGGGACCTACGAGCAGTACTTC	CASSYRGGTYEQYF
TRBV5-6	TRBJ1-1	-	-	TGTGCCAGCAGCTTGGGACCCCAGGGTTGGTCTGAAGCTTTCTTT	CASSLGPQGWSEAFF
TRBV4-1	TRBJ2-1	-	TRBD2	TGCGCCAGCAGCCACGGACTAGCGGGGTTTTATAGCTCCTACAATGAGCAGTTCTTC	CASSHGLAGFYSSYNEQFF
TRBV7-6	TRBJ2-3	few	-	TGTGCCAGCACCCGAGGGGGTAGCACAGATACGCAGTATTTT	CASTRGGSTDTQYF
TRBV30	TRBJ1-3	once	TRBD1	TGTGCCTGGAGAGGCCCCGGACAGGCTGGTTCGGGAAACACCATATATTTT	CAWRGPGQAGSGNTIYF
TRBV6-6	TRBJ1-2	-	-	TGTGCCAGCAGTTACAACTATGGCTACACCTTC	CASSYNYGYTF
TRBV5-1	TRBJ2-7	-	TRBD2	TGCGCCAGCAGCCCCACAAGCGGGAGTCTCTACGAGCAGTACTTC	CASSPTSGSLYEQYF
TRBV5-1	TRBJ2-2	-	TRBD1	TGCGCCAGCAGCTTGACCCCAGGACAGGACACCGGGGAGCTGTTTTTT	CASSLTPGQDTGELFF
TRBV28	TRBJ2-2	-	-	TGTGCCAGTACCCCAGACGCGCTGCAGATAACCGGGGAGCTGTTTTTT	CASTPDALQITGELFF
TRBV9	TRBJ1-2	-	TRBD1	TGTGCCAGCAGCGCGGACAACAGGGGATTACGTGGCTACACCTTC	CASSADNRGLRGYTF
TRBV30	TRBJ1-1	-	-	TGTGCCCTAAACCGAGGACAGCTGAACACTGAAGCTTTCTTT	CALNRGQLNTEAFF
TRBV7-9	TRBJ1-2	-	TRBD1	TGTGCCAGCAGTCCGGGACAGCCACAGAGTAACTATGGCTACACCTTC	CASSPGQPQSNYGYTF
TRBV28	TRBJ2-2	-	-	TGTGCCAGCAGTTTTGATAAGTACACCGGGGAGCTGTTTTTT	CASSFDKYTGELFF
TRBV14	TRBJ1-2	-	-	TGTGCCAGCAGCCAAGGCAGCATCTTTGCCGGCTATGGCTACACCTTC	CASSQGSIFAGYGYTF
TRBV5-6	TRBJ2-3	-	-	TGTGCCAGCAGCCAAAGGACGGCTGGATCAGATACGCAGTATTTT	CASSQRTAGSDTQYF
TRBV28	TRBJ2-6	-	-	TGTGCCAGCAGACCCCAGGGCGCCGGGGCCAACGTCCTGACTTTC	CASRPQGAGANVLTF
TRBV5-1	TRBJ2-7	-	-	TGCGCCAGCAGCTTACGTCTTGAAGGGGACTACGAGCAGTACTTC	CASSLRLEGDYEQYF
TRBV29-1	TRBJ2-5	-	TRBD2	TGCAGCGTTGCGACTAGCGGGGGGGAGGTTGAGACCCAGTACTTC	CSVATSGGEVETQYF
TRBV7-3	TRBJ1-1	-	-	TGTGCCAGCAGCTTAAACGCAGGAGCCATGAACACTGAAGCTTTCTTT	CASSLNAGAMNTEAFF
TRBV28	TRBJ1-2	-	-	TGTGCCAGCAGTTTCCGGGGGGCATATGGCTACACCTTC	CASSFRGAYGYTF
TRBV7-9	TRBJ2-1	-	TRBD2	TGTGCCAGCAGCCGGGTGGGGCCTAGCGGGAGCAATGAGCAGTTCTTC	CASSRVGPSGSNEQFF
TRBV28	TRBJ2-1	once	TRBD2	TGTGCCGGGCAGAACAGGCGGGAGGGGAGGAGCGGCCCCTACAATGAGCAGTTCTTC	CAGQNRREGRSGPYNEQFF
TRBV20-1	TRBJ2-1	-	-	TGCAGTGCGCTCCTAGTCAATGAGCAGTTCTTC	CSALLVNEQFF
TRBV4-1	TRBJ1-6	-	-	TGCGCCAGCAGCCAAGTCGACCCGGCTGGGGTTTCCTATAATTCACCCCTCCACTTT	CASSQVDPAGVSYNSPLHF
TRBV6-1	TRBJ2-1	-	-	TGTGCCAGTGTCCGGGTGGGCCGACGGAATGAGCAGTTCTTC	CASVRVGRRNEQFF
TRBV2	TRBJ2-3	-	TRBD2	TGTGCCAGCAGCCTGACTAGCGGAGATACGCAGTATTTT	CASSLTSGDTQYF
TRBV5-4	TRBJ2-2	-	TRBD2	TGTGCCAGCAGCTGGGGACTAGCGGGGAGACACAACACCGGGGAGCTGTTTTTT	CASSWGLAGRHNTGELFF
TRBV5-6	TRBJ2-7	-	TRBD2	TGTGCCAGCAGCCCGGCATTAGCGGGAGCCGTCGAGCAGTACTTC	CASSPALAGAVEQYF
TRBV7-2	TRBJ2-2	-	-	TGTGCCAGCAGCCCCAGCCGGCGGGCCTCAACTCGGGACACCGGGGAGCTGTTTTTT	CASSPSRRASTRDTGELFF
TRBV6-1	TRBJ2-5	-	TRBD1	TGTGCCAGCAGCGCTGGACAGGTAAAACAAGAGACCCAGTACTTC	CASSAGQVKQETQYF